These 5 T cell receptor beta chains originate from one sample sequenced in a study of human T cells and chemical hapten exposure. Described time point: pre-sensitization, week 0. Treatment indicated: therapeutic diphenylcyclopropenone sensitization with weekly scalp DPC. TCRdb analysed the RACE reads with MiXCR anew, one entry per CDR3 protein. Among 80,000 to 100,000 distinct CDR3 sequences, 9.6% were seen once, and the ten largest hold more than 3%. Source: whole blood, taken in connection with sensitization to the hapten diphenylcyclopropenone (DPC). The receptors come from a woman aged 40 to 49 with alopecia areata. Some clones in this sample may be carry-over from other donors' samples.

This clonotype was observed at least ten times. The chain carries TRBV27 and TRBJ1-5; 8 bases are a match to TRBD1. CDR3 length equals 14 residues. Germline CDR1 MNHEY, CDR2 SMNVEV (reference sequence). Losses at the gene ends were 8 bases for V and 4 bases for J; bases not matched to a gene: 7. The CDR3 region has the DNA TGTGCCAGCGGGAACAGGGGGGGAAATCAGCCCCAGCATTTT. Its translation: CASGNRGGNQPQHF.

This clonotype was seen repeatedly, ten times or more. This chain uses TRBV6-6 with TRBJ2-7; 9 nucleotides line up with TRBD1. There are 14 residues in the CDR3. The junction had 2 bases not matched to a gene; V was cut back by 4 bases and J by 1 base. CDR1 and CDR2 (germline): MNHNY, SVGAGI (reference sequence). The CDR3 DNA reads TGTGCCAGCAGTTCGACAGGGGGTTCCTACGAGCAGTACTTC. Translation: CASSSTGGSYEQYF.

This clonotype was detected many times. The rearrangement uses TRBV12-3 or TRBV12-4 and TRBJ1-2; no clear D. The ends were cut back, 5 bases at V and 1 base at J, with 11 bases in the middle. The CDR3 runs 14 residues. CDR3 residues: CASSRLGDNYGYTF. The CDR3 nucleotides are TGTGCCAGCAGTCGACTTGGGGATAACTATGGCTACACCTTC.

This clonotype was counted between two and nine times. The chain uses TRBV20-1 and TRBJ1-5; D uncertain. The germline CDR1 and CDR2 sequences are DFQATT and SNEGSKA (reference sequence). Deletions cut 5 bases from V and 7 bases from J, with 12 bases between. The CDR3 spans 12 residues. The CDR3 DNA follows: TGCAGTGCTCAACGCAGCCCCCAGCCCCAGCATTTT. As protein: CSAQRSPQPQHF.

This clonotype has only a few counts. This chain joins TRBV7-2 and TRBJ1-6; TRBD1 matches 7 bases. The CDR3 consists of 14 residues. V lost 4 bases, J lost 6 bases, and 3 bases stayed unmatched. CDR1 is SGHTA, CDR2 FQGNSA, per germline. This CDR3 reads CASSSTGSNSPLHF. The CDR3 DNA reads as TGTGCCAGCAGCTCGACAGGGAGTAATTCACCCCTCCACTTT.